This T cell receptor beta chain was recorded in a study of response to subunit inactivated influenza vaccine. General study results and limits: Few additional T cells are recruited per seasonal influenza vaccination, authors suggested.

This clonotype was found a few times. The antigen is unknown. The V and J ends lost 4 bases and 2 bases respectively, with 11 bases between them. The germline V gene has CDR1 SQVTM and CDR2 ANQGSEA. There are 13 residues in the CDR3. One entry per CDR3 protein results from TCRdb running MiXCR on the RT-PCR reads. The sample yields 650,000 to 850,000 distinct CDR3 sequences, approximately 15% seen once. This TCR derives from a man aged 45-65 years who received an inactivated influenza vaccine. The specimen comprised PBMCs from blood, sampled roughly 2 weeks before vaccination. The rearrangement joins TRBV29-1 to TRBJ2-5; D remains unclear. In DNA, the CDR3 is TGCAGCGTTGGCTGGGGTCAACAAGAGACCCAGTACTTC. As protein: CSVGWGQQETQYF.